The T cell receptor beta chain under discussion was sequenced for a study of OX40 agonist ivuxolimab in advanced cancers. The wider study: Patients assigned to dose escalation were diagnosed with hepatocellular carcinoma, melanoma, renal cell or head and neck cancer. General study results and limits: Averaging showed that CD8+ T cells had more expanded clones than CD4+ did. No antigen was identified for the clonally expanded peripheral T cells. At 0.1 to 3.0 mg/kg and by week 6, CD4+ and CD8+ T cells in the blood had expanded clonally.

The protocol was immunoSEQ multiplex PCR, while the TCRdb copy is restricted to in-frame clones and leaves out a portion. Of fewer than 120,000 clones in the sample, roughly 89% are singletons; the top ten hold about 0.3%. Notes on this clone: Its antigen is not known.

Sequencing used CD4+ or CD8+ T cells sorted from blood, obtained in a trial of the OX40 agonist ivuxolimab. The clonotype was recovered from an adult with an advanced solid tumor such as melanoma, head and neck, liver or kidney cancer.

The CDR3 sequence is CASSSSGRFGEQFF. CDR3 sequence (DNA): TGTGCCAGCAGCTCCAGCGGGAGATTTGGTGAGCAGTTCTTC. The V call is TRBV11-3, the J call TRBJ2-1, with TRBD2 matching over 8 bases. The CDR3 is 14 residues long. V was pared by 4 bases and J by 9 bases, with 8 bases of the junction left unmatched. The germline gives CDR1 SGHNT, CDR2 YENEEA.